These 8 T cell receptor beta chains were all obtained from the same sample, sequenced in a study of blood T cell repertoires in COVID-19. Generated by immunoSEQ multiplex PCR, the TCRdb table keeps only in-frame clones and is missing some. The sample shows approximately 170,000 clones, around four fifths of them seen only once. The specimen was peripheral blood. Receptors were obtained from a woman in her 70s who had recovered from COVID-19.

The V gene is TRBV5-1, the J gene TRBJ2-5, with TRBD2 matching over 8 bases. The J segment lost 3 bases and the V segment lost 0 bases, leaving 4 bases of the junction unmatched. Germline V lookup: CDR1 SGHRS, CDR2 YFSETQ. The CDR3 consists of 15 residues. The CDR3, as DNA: TGCGCCAGCAGCTTGGGCGGGAGGCCGGAAGAGACCCAGTACTTC. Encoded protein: CASSLGGRPEETQYF.

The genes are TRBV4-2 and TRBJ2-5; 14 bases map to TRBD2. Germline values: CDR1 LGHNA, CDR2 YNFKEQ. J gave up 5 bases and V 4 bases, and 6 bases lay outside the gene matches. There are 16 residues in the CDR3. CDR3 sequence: CASSPRLAGGMETQYF. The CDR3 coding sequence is TGTGCCAGCAGCCCCCGACTAGCGGGAGGGATGGAGACCCAGTACTTC.

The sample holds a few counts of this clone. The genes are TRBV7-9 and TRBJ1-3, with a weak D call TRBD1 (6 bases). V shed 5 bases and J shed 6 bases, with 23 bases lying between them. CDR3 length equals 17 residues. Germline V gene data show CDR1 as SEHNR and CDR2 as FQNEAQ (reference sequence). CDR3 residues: CASSPRTVTTGLNTIYF. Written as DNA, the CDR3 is TGTGCCAGCAGCCCGCGGACAGTTACTACGGGGTTAAACACCATATATTTT.

The chain's CDR3 is CASSLGGVDTQYF. In DNA, the CDR3 is TGTGCCAGCAGTTTAGGCGGGGTAGATACGCAGTATTTT. The chain employs TRBV12-3 or TRBV12-4 and TRBJ2-3, with D maybe TRBD2 (6 bases). The CDR3 extends over 13 amino acids. V shed 1 base and J shed 5 bases, with 7 bases lying between them.

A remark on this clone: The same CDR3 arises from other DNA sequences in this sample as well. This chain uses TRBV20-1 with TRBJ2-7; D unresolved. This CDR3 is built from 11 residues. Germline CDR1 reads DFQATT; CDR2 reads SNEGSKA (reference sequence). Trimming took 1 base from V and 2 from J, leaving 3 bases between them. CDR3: CSARGPYEQYF. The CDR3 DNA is TGCAGTGCTAGAGGGCCCTACGAGCAGTACTTC.

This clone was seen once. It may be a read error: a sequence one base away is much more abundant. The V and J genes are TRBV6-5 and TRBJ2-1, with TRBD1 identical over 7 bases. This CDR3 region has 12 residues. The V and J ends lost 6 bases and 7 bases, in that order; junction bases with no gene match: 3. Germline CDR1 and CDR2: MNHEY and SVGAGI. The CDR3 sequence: CASRPRGNEQFF. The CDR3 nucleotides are TGTGCCAGCAGGCCCAGGGGGAATGAGCAGTTCTTC.

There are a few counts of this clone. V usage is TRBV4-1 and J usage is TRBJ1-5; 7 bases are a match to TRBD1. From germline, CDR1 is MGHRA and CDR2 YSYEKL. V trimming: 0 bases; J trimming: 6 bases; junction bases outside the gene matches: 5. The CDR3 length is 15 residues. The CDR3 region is CASSQDPTGFQPQHF. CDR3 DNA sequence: TGCGCCAGCAGCCAAGACCCGACAGGGTTTCAGCCCCAGCATTTT.

The CDR3: CSVAGTVSYEQYF. CDR3 nucleotides: TGCAGCGTTGCTGGGACAGTCTCCTACGAGCAGTACTTC. The rearrangement uses TRBV29-1 and TRBJ2-7; 7 positions match TRBD1. CDR1 and CDR2 (germline): SQVTM, ANQGSEA. V dropped 4 bases and J dropped 0; count of bases not matched to a gene: 3. The CDR3 runs 13 residues.